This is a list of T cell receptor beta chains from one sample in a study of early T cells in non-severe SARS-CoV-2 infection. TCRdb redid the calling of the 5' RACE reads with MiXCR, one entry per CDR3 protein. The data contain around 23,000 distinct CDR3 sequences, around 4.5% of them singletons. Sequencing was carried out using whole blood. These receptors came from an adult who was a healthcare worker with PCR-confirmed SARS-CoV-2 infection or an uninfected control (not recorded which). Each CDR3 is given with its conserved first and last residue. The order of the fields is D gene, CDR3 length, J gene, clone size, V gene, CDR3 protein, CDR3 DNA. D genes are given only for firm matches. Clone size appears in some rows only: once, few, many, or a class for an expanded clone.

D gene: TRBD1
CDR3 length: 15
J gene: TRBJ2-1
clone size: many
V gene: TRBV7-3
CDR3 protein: CASSLMSGGFYEQFF
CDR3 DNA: TGTGCCAGCAGCTTAATGTCAGGGGGTTTTTATGAGCAGTTCTTC

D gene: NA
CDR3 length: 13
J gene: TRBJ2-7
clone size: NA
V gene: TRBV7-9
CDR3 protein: CASSLSGQGEQYF
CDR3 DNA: TGTGCCAGCAGCTTATCAGGCCAGGGCGAGCAGTACTTC

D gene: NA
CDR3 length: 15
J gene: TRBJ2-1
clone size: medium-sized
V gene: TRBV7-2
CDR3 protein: CASSLLASSYNEQFF
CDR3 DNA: TGTGCCAGCAGCTTACTCGCGAGCTCCTACAATGAGCAGTTCTTC

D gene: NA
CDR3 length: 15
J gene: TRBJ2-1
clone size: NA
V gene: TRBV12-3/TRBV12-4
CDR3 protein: CASSFPQSSYNEQFF
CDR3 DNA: TGTGCCAGCAGTTTTCCCCAAAGCTCCTACAATGAGCAGTTCTTC

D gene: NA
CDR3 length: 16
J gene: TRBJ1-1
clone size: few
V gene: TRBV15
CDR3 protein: CATSRDGGLTDTEAFF
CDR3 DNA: TGTGCCACCAGCAGAGATGGTGGCTTAACGGACACTGAAGCTTTCTTT

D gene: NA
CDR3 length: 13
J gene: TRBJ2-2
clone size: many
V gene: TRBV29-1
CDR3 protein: CSVRGVLTGELFF
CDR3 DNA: TGCAGCGTTCGGGGTGTCTTGACCGGGGAGCTGTTTTTT

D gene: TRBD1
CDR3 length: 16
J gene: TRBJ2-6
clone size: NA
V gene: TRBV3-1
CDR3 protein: CASSQGQGSGANVLTF
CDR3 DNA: TGTGCCAGCAGCCAAGGACAGGGCTCTGGGGCCAACGTCCTGACTTTC

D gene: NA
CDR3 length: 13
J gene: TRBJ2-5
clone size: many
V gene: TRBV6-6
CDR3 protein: CASSPDYQETQYF
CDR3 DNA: TGTGCCAGCAGTCCGGACTATCAAGAGACCCAGTACTTC

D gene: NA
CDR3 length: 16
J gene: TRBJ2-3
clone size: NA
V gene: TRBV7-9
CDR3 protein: CASSPGPKIRTDTQYF
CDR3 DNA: TGTGCCAGCAGCCCGGGACCGAAGATACGCACAGATACGCAGTATTTT

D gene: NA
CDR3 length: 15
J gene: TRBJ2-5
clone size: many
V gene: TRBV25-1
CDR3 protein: CASSKAGGAKETQYF
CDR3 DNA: TGTGCCAGCAGTAAGGCTGGCGGGGCAAAAGAGACCCAGTACTTC

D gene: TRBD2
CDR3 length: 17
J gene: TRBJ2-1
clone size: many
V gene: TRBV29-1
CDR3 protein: CSVGGLAATSAYNEQFF
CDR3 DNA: TGCAGCGTTGGGGGACTAGCGGCCACCAGCGCCTACAATGAGCAGTTCTTC

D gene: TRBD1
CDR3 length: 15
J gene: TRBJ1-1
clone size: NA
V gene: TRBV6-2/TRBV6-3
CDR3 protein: CASSPTNTGQGEAFF
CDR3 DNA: TGTGCCAGCAGCCCAACCAACACCGGACAGGGGGAGGCTTTCTTT

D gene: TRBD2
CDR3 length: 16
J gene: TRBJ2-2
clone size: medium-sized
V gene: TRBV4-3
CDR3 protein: CASSQDRGVNTGELFF
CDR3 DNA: TGCGCCAGCAGCCAAGATCGGGGGGTGAACACCGGGGAGCTGTTTTTT

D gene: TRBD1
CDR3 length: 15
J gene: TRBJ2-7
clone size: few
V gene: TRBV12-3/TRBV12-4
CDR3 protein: CASSGSGQGAYEQYF
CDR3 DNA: TGTGCCAGCTCAGGGTCGGGACAGGGGGCTTATGAGCAGTACTTC

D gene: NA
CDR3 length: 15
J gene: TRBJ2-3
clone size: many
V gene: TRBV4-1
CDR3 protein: CASSQVGLNTDTQYF
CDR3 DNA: TGCGCCAGCAGCCAAGTAGGTCTAAACACAGATACGCAGTATTTT

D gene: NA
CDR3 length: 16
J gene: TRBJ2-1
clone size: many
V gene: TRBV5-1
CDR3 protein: CASSLAGGVAYNEQFF
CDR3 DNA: TGCGCCAGCAGCTTGGCCGGCGGAGTCGCCTACAATGAGCAGTTCTTC

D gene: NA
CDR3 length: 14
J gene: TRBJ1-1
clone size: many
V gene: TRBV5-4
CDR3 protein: CASSSWIQGGEAFF
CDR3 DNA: TGTGCCAGCAGCTCATGGATACAGGGTGGTGAAGCTTTCTTT

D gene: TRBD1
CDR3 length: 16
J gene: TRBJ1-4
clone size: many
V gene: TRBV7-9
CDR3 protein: CASSLTGTGGNEKLFF
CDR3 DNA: TGTGCCAGCAGCTTAACGGGGACAGGGGGCAATGAAAAACTGTTTTTT

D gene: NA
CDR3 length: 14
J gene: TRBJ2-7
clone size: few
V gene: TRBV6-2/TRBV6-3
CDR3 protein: CASSPVGGPTEQYF
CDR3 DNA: TGTGCCAGCAGTCCTGTGGGAGGACCTACCGAGCAGTACTTC

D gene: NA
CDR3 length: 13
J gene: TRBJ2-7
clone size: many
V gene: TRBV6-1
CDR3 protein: CASRGQPFYEQYF
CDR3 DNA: TGTGCCAGCAGGGGACAACCTTTCTACGAGCAGTACTTC

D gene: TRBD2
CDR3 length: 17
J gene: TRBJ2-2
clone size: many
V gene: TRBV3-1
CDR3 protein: CASSQVLAGGKAGELFF
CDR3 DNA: TGTGCCAGCAGCCAAGTGCTAGCGGGAGGAAAGGCCGGGGAGCTGTTTTTT

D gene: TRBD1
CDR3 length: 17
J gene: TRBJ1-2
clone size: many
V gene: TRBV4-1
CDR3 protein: CASSQSNRPGQNYGYTF
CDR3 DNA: TGCGCCAGCAGCCAGTCAAACCGCCCGGGACAGAACTATGGCTACACCTTC

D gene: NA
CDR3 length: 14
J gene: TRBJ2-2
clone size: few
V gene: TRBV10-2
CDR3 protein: CASSWGTPTGELFF
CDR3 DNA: TGCGCCAGCAGTTGGGGGACACCCACCGGGGAGCTGTTTTTT

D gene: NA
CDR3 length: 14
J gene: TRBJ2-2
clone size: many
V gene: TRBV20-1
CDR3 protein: CSALTQTGTGELFF
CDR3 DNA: TGCAGTGCACTGACCCAGACGGGGACCGGGGAGCTGTTTTTT

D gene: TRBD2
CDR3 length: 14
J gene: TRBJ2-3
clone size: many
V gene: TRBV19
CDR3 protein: CASRETSGFNTQYF
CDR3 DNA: TGTGCCAGTAGAGAGACTAGCGGCTTCAATACGCAGTATTTT

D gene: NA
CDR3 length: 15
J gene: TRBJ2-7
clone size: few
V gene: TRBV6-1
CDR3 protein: CASSKYGGSPYEQYF
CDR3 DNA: TGTGCCAGCAGTAAATATGGAGGGTCCCCCTACGAGCAGTACTTC

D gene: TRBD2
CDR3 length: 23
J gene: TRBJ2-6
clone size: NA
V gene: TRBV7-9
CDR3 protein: CASSAIWGTSGSLGKSGANVLTF
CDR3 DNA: TGTGCCAGCAGCGCCATATGGGGGACTAGCGGGAGTTTGGGAAAATCTGGGGCCAACGTCCTGACTTTC

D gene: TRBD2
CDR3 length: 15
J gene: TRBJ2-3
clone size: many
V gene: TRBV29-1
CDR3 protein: CSVRTSGSRADTQYF
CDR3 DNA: TGCAGCGTTCGGACTAGCGGGAGCCGTGCAGATACGCAGTATTTT